What follows are 4 T cell receptor beta chains derived from one specimen sequenced in a study of T cells in women clearing cervical HPV infection. Sequencing was performed with immunoSEQ multiplex PCR; in TCRdb, only in-frame clones are kept and a portion is missing. The sample table includes over 45,000 clones. Sequencing used blood buffy coat. All receptors derive from a woman aged 18 to 75 with a cervical HPV16 infection that either progressed to CIN3+ or cleared (not recorded which).

Points on this clone: With the read ending 3 residues before the CDR3 end, the germline J gene is used to fill in that end. The chain joins TRBV19 to TRBJ2-4; TRBD1 matches 7 bases. The germline V gene has CDR1 LNHDA and CDR2 SQIVND (reference sequence). The V segment lost 4 bases and the J segment 0 bases; nucleotides outside the gene matches: 6. This CDR3 contains 16 residues. The sequenced CDR3 bases are TGTGCCAGTAGTAATTTAAGGGGGCTAGCCAAAAACATT. Protein sequence: CASSNLRGLAKNI. The full CDR3 protein is CASSNLRGLAKNIQYF.

On this clone: The read terminates 3 residues before the CDR3 end, so the remaining end is supplied by the germline J gene. The J gene is TRBJ1-6, the V gene TRBV19, with 10 bases identical to TRBD1. V gave up 4 bases and J gave up 1 base; unmatched junction bases: 4. Germline V gene sequence: CDR1 LNHDA, CDR2 SQIVND (reference sequence). This CDR3 contains 17 residues. The CDR3 spells CASSKRQGASYNSPLHF. CDR3 DNA, as far as it was read: TGTGCCAGTAGTAAACGACAGGGGGCTTCCTATAATTCACCC.

Turning to this clone: The read comes to an end 3 residues before the CDR3 does, leaving the germline J gene to fill in the end. The rearrangement uses TRBV18 and TRBJ2-2; possibly TRBD1 for D (5 bases). V shed 4 bases and J shed 4 bases, with 10 bases lying between them. Germline CDR1 and CDR2: KGHSH and LQKENI. The CDR3 has 14 residues. The DNA read from the CDR3 is TGTGCCAGCTCACTCAGGGAATTCACCGGGGAG. Its protein product is CASSLREFTGE. From start to end, the CDR3 is CASSLREFTGELFF.

On this clone itself: The read ends 3 residues shy of where the CDR3 ends; the end is completed using the germline J gene. The rearrangement uses TRBV28 and TRBJ1-2; D remains unclear. Germline V gives CDR1 MDHEN, CDR2 SYDVKM. CDR3 size: 13 residues. V was clipped by 6 bases and J by 4 bases, with 12 bases between them. The sequenced CDR3 bases are TGTGCCAGCAGCTTAGGTGGCAGCTATGGC. Residues: CASSLGGSYG. The CDR3 in its entirety is CASSLGGSYGYTF.